The 3 T cell receptor beta chains presented below share a single source sample, sequenced in a study of human thymus T cells (dated by TCRdb to about 2020). Library creation used the immunoSEQ multiplex PCR assay. The table comes from immuneACCESS by way of TCRdb, which keeps in-frame sequences with V and J called. Part of the clones is missing from these tables; in studies checked, under half for an unresolved V gene and the rest for unknown reasons. Present in this sample are about 60,000 clones, over 85% of which were seen just once. The ten top clones hold less than 7% of the sample. Sequences were obtained from blood. The source is a boy under three years old with a congenital heart defect but otherwise immunologically healthy.

The chain joins TRBV28 to TRBJ2-7, with TRBD2 as a possible D gene (5 bases). The CDR3 consists of 15 residues. Trimming shortened V by 5 bases and J by 3 bases, and 17 bases separated the two germline ends. The germline V gene encodes CDR1 MDHEN and CDR2 SYDVKM. The CDR3 region is CASSPRTVANYEQYF. CDR3 nucleotides: TGTGCCAGCAGTCCCCGGACTGTGGCTAACTACGAGCAGTACTTC.

The V gene is TRBV2, the J gene TRBJ2-7; D is perhaps TRBD2 (7 bases). V lost 1 base and J 2 bases, leaving 9 bases between the germline ends. The CDR3 covers 14 residues. The V gene's germline CDR1 is SNHLY and CDR2 FYNNEI. CDR3 nucleotide sequence: TGTGCCAGCAGTGAAGTAGGGGGGGCCTACGAGCAGTACTTC. It encodes CASSEVGGAYEQYF.

The V and J genes are TRBV4-2 and TRBJ2-5, with 13 positions matching TRBD2. The CDR3 has 17 residues. V dropped 5 bases and J dropped 0; count of bases not matched to a gene: 6. The V gene's germline CDR1 is LGHNA and CDR2 YNFKEQ. CDR3 region: CASSDVTSGGNQETQYF. As DNA, the CDR3 is TGTGCCAGCAGCGACGTGACTAGCGGGGGGAACCAAGAGACCCAGTACTTC.